Following are 7 T cell receptor delta chains from one sample sequenced in a study of gammadelta T cells in human blood. TCRdb re-called the RT-PCR reads with CATT. The data show 750 to 950 delta-chain clones, around 50% seen once. The sequencing input was non-Vgamma9Vdelta2 gamma-delta T cells from cord blood. These TCRs come from a newborn.

This clone appeared once. A far larger clone differs by one base, so this is likely a read error. The J gene is TRDJ1, the V gene TRDV1; 9 bases match TRDD3. CDR3 length equals 17 residues. From germline, CDR1 is TSWWSYY and CDR2 QGS. CDR3 residues: CALGRVGDRWGRDRLIF. Here the CDR3 DNA reads TGTGCTCTTGGCCGTGTGGGGGATAGGTGGGGACGCGATAGACTCATCTTT.

A word on this clone: A single base is all that separates this from a far larger clone, so a read error is likely. This chain uses TRAV29/DV5 with TRDJ1; D assignment may be TRDD2 or TRDD3 (5 bases each). The CDR3 loop spans 16 amino acids. The germline V gene encodes CDR1 NSMFDY and CDR2 ISSIKDK. Written as DNA, the CDR3 is TGTGCTGTGAGTGATCGCCCGGGGGCCTACACCGAAAAACTCATCTTT. Encoded protein: CAVSDRPGAYTEKLIF. Looking up the rest from reference TRAV29/DV5 and TRDJ1 gives the full variable domain: DQQVKQNSPSLSVQEGRISILNCDYTNSMFDYFLWYKKYPAEGPTFLISISSIKDKNEDGRFTVFLNKSAKHLSLHIVPSQPGDSAVYFCAVSDRPGAYTEKLIFGKGTRVTVEP.

As regards this clone: Only one base separates this from a far larger clonotype, so it likely reflects a read error. The V gene is TRDV1, the J gene TRDJ1; 7 nucleotides agree with TRDD3. CDR1 is TSWWSYY and CDR2 is QGS in the germline V gene. The V gene end was trimmed by 5 bases and the J gene end by 3 bases; junction bases not matched to a gene: 27. The CDR3 covers 21 residues. Here the CDR3 reads CALGRPPPIYGWGPYADKLIF. The DNA for the CDR3 is TGTGCTCTTGGGAGGCCTCCCCCGATTTACGGCTGGGGGCCTTACGCCGATAAACTCATCTTT.

Concerning this clone itself: One base separates it from a far larger clone, so it is likely a read error. V and J are TRDV1 and TRDJ1; 7 bases map to TRDD3. J gave up 0 bases and V 1 base, and 14 bases lay outside the gene matches. CDR3 size: 19 residues. Germline V gives CDR1 TSWWSYY, CDR2 QGS. The CDR3 loop reads CALGEHPPRIGGHTDKLIF. The CDR3 DNA reads as TGTGCTCTTGGGGAACACCCCCCGAGGATTGGGGGACACACCGATAAACTCATCTTT.

As concerns this clone: A far more abundant clone sits one base away, making this likely a read error. Other nucleotide sequences in the sample specify the same CDR3. The V call is TRDV3, the J call TRDJ1; 12 nucleotides match TRDD3. Trimming removed 3 bases from V and 2 bases from J; junction bases left unmatched: 10. Germline CDR1 reads TVYSNPD; CDR2 reads GDNSRS (reference sequence). CDR3 length: 16 residues. This CDR3 is CAFPLVLGDTTDKLIF. The CDR3 coding sequence is TGTGCCTTCCCTCTAGTGCTGGGGGATACGACCGATAAACTCATCTTT.

Remarks on this clone: This likely reflects a read error, since a far larger clone is one base away. The same CDR3 also results from other DNA sequences found in this sample. The genes are TRDV3 and TRDJ1; 8 bases agree with TRDD3. V shed 3 bases and J 2 bases; nucleotides not matched to a gene: 23. Germline lookup yields CDR1 TVYSNPD and CDR2 GDNSRS (reference sequence). This CDR3 has 19 residues. CDR3 nucleotides: TGTGCCTTGCTGGGGGGCCCTACGGGTCTGGGGGAAGGGACCGATAAACTCATCTTT. Protein sequence: CALLGGPTGLGEGTDKLIF.

This clone is labeled as large. This sample includes further DNA sequences coding for the same CDR3. J is TRDJ3 and V is TRDV3, with 8 bases identical to TRDD3. V shed 4 bases and J 0 bases; nucleotides not matched to a gene: 23. This CDR3 region has 22 residues. Germline V gene sequence: CDR1 TVYSNPD, CDR2 GDNSRS (reference sequence). CDR3 sequence reads: CASTPRVGDTPTHSWDTRQMFF. The CDR3 DNA is TGTGCCTCGACCCCTCGCGTCGGGGATACACCTACTCACTCCTGGGACACCCGACAGATGTTTTTC.